One sample yielded the 19 T cell receptor beta chains listed below, sequenced in a study of T cell responses to AZD1222 COVID-19 vaccine. Repertoires were generated with immunoSEQ multiplex PCR, while TCRdb's copy carries only in-frame clones and drops some. The sample includes some 180,000 clones, over 85% seen only once; the top ten take about 3.6%. This sample comprised peripheral blood, obtained 28 days after the second dose of the MenACWY control vaccine. These receptors originate from an adult who received the MenACWY meningococcal vaccine as a control.

V usage is TRBV6-2 or TRBV6-3 and J usage is TRBJ2-1, with D possibly matching TRBD2 (5 bases). This CDR3 spans 14 amino acids. Trimming took 5 bases from V and 0 from J, leaving 8 bases between them. Germline V gene lookup returns CDR1 MNHEY and CDR2 SVGEGT. The CDR3 is CASSRGPSYNEQFF. The CDR3 region has the DNA TGTGCCAGCAGTAGAGGGCCCTCCTACAATGAGCAGTTCTTC.

This clone appeared a single time. Here the CDR3 DNA reads TGTGCCAGCAGTGAACCCGGGAGCACAGATACGCAGTATTTT. It specifies CASSEPGSTDTQYF. The rearrangement joins TRBV2 to TRBJ2-3; D uncertain. The CDR3 consists of 14 residues. Deletions cut 2 bases from V and 0 bases from J, with 6 bases between. From germline, CDR1 is SNHLY and CDR2 FYNNEI. The variable domain in full, with the rest retrieved from reference TRBV2 and TRBJ2-3, is EPEVTQTPSHQVTQMGQEVILRCVPISNHLYFYWYRQILGQKVEFLVSFYNNEISEKSEIFDDQFSVERPDGSNFTLKIRSTKLEDSAMYFCASSEPGSTDTQYFGPGTRLTVL.

The rearrangement joins TRBV7-2 to TRBJ2-1; 12 positions agree with TRBD2. The germline gives CDR1 SGHTA, CDR2 FQGNSA. Unmatched junction bases numbered 6, after V lost 5 bases and J lost 7 bases. The CDR3 consists of 15 residues. CDR3 sequence (DNA): TGTGCCAGCAGCCACGGACTAGCGGGAAGGAATGAGCAGTTCTTC. This sequence encodes CASSHGLAGRNEQFF.

The chain links TRBV19 to TRBJ1-5; D is ambiguous. V dropped 4 bases and J dropped 0 bases, with 10 bases sitting between them. The germline V gene has CDR1 LNHDA and CDR2 SQIVND (reference sequence). CDR3 length equals 15 residues. The CDR3 protein is CASSTALFSNQPQHF. The CDR3 DNA follows: TGTGCCAGTAGTACGGCCCTCTTTAGCAATCAGCCCCAGCATTTT. The complete variable domain, with remaining parts taken from reference TRBV19 and TRBJ1-5, reads DGGITQSPKYLFRKEGQNVTLSCEQNLNHDAMYWYRQDPGQGLRLIYYSQIVNDFQKGDIAEGYSVSREKKESFPLTVTSAQKNPTAFYLCASSTALFSNQPQHFGDGTRLSIL.

This rearrangement joins TRBV28 to TRBJ1-5; D is perhaps TRBD1 (6 bases). The CDR3 is made up of 16 amino acids. Trimming shortened V by 5 bases and J by 3 bases, and 17 bases separated the two germline ends. The germline gives CDR1 MDHEN, CDR2 SYDVKM. CDR3 sequence (DNA): TGTGCCAGCAGTCGCTACAACAGGGTTCCCAATCAGCCCCAGCATTTT. It yields the protein CASSRYNRVPNQPQHF.

The rearrangement links TRBV5-4 to TRBJ2-7; 8 bases line up with TRBD2. The trim removed 0 bases at V and 2 bases at J, leaving 13 bases unmatched. Germline CDR1 is SGHNT and CDR2 is YYREEE (reference sequence). The CDR3 sequence is 18 residues long. The CDR3 spells CASSLGARSGRVPYEQYF. CDR3 DNA sequence: TGTGCCAGCAGCTTGGGGGCTAGAAGCGGGAGAGTCCCCTACGAGCAGTACTTC.

The chain recombines TRBV7-3 with TRBJ1-1, with a possible D match to TRBD1 (5 bases). The CDR3 is 14 residues long. V lost 5 bases and J lost 6, with 16 bases in between. Germline CDR1 reads SGHTA; CDR2 reads FQGTGA. The CDR3 loop is CASSQSRGHAEAFF. In DNA, the CDR3 is TGTGCCAGCAGCCAATCCCGGGGCCACGCTGAAGCTTTCTTT.

The chain links TRBV3-1 (or the pseudogene TRBV3-2) to TRBJ2-4; TRBD1 agrees at 9 bases. CDR1 LGHDT and CDR2 YNNKEL come from the germline V gene (reference sequence). CDR3 length: 20 residues. V lost 4 bases and J lost 1; bases outside the gene matches: 17. The CDR3 region has the DNA TGTGCCAGCAGCCGAGCCTCCGGGACAGGGTATGTATCGGCCAAAAACATTCAGTACTTC. The encoded protein is CASSRASGTGYVSAKNIQYF.

The V and J genes are TRBV7-9 and TRBJ1-5; possible D gene TRBD1, 5 bases. The CDR3 is made up of 14 amino acids. Germline V gives CDR1 SEHNR, CDR2 FQNEAQ (reference sequence). Deletions cut 3 bases from V and 7 bases from J, with 13 bases between. In DNA form, the CDR3 reads TGTGCCAGCAGCTTCGGGGGGAGAGGGCAGCCCCAGCATTTT. Translation: CASSFGGRGQPQHF.

The J gene is TRBJ2-7, the V gene TRBV29-1; unclear D gene. Germline V gene sequence: CDR1 SQVTM, CDR2 ANQGSEA. This CDR3 is 11 amino acids long. V was clipped by 6 bases and J by 3 bases, with 9 bases between them. CDR3: CSVLNSYEQYF. As DNA, the CDR3 is TGCAGCGTCCTCAACAGCTACGAGCAGTACTTC.

The chain uses TRBV29-1 and TRBJ2-5, with TRBD2 matching over 8 bases. Per germline, CDR1 SQVTM and CDR2 ANQGSEA. This CDR3 is 12 amino acids long. Trimming took 7 bases from V and 1 from J; bases not matched to a gene: 2. The CDR3 sequence: CSGLAPQETQYF. CDR3 nucleotide sequence: TGCAGCGGACTAGCGCCCCAAGAGACCCAGTACTTC.

The chain joins TRBV19 to TRBJ2-1, with D perhaps TRBD2 (5 bases). The ends were cut back, 5 bases at V and 4 bases at J, with 15 bases in the middle. Germline loops: CDR1 LNHDA, CDR2 SQIVND (reference sequence). The CDR3 is 15 amino acids. Here the CDR3 DNA reads TGTGCCAGTAGTCCCGGAGGATCAAATTACAATGAGCAGTTCTTC. This codes for CASSPGGSNYNEQFF.

This clone appeared a few times. The chain joins TRBV11-3 to TRBJ1-6; weak D call: TRBD1 (6 bases). V lost 5 bases to trimming and J lost 10 bases, with 21 bases between them. The CDR3 extends over 16 amino acids. Germline V CDR1 and CDR2: SGHNT, YENEEA. The CDR3 sequence is CASSLLGGGGVSPLHF. The DNA for the CDR3 is TGTGCCAGCAGCCTCCTGGGAGGAGGGGGGGTGTCACCCCTCCACTTT.

This chain joins TRBV5-1 and TRBJ1-1; tentatively, D is TRBD1 (6 bases). The CDR3 extends over 15 amino acids. V lost 4 bases and J lost 1, with 14 bases in between. The germline CDR1 and CDR2 sequences are SGHRS and YFSETQ. Written as DNA, the CDR3 is TGCGCCAGCAGCCCGTACCTACAGGGGAACACTGAAGCTTTCTTT. Translation gives CASSPYLQGNTEAFF.

The chain joins TRBV18 to TRBJ1-1; D remains unclear. The CDR3 extends over 14 amino acids. Deletions cut 3 bases from V and 4 bases from J, with 12 bases between. Germline V lookup: CDR1 KGHSH, CDR2 LQKENI. The CDR3 loop reads CASSPERVVTEAFF. The CDR3 DNA is TGTGCCAGCTCACCTGAAAGGGTGGTCACTGAAGCTTTCTTT.

This chain links TRBV18 with TRBJ2-2; D gene uncertain. Germline V gene data show CDR1 as KGHSH and CDR2 as LQKENI. With 0 bases removed from V and 0 bases from J, the gap between germline ends came to 8 bases. This CDR3 is 16 amino acids long. CDR3: CASSPPQGTNTGELFF. CDR3 coding DNA: TGTGCCAGCTCACCACCACAAGGAACGAACACCGGGGAGCTGTTTTTT.

The CDR3 DNA reads TGCGCCAGCAGCCCAACCGGGACCGTCTATGGCTACACCTTC. Translating it yields CASSPTGTVYGYTF. The chain uses TRBV5-1 and TRBJ1-2; tentative D call: TRBD1 (5 bases). Trimming stripped 4 bases from V and 4 bases from J, with 14 bases between. CDR3 length: 14 residues. Germline-derived CDR1 and CDR2 are SGHRS and YFSETQ.

The V and J genes are TRBV6-5 and TRBJ1-1, with TRBD1 matching 7 bases. Germline loops: CDR1 MNHEY, CDR2 SVGAGI. The CDR3 has 12 residues. Losses at the gene ends were 6 bases for V and 12 bases for J; bases not matched to a gene: 10. CDR3 sequence: CASSTRGRGTFF. CDR3 coding DNA: TGTGCCAGCAGCACCCGTGGCAGGGGGACTTTCTTT.

V gene TRBV28 combines with J gene TRBJ1-2; D ambiguous. Trimming stripped 6 bases from V and 4 bases from J, with 9 bases between. CDR1 and CDR2 (germline): MDHEN, SYDVKM. The CDR3 sequence is 12 residues long. CDR3 DNA: TGTGCCAGCAGGAGTCCGGGCTATGGCTACACCTTC. The encoded protein is CASRSPGYGYTF.